The following is a T cell receptor beta chain sequence with its context. Its antigen has not been determined. No much larger clone is present one base from it, and per-base qualities are unavailable. These data come from a study of shared clonotypes between healthy human individuals (dated by TCRdb to the early 2020s). Notes on the research overall: A few men and two women, aged 18 to 49 years, made up the cohort. Each donor's leukapheresis produced roughly between about 0.9 and 9.5 billion PBMCs. For each donor, three plates each were used for CD4 naive and CD4 memory, two plates were used for CD8 naive, and one plate was used for CD8 memory. To increase sequencing depth and limit assay-specific biases, TCR repertoire library preparation and sequencing were carried out by different laboratories using diverse techniques. Blood TCR repertoires of about five healthy adults were deeply sequenced to estimate repertoire size and the extent of clonotype sharing between individuals. Summary of the overall study and its limitations: The genetic and exposure-history diversity represented was limited by the small number of donors. Sampling was restricted to blood, and TCR repertoires in tissues likely differ from the TCR repertoires found in blood. Based on pairwise subsampling, the degree of clonotype sharing among donors was expected to be affected by sequencing depth. When a handful of donors were compared, the shared fraction of clonotypes was around 5% for naive CD4, about 4% for naive CD8, more than 2% for memory CD4, and about 0.36% for memory CD8. Rarefaction of sorted-subset datasets indicated incomplete sequencing despite the large sequencing depth. Compared with non-shared clonotypes, clonotypes shared by all four sorted-subset donors had higher generation probabilities. Naive subsets generally had larger estimated clonotype richness than memory subsets did.

Using the deep immunoSEQ assay, multiplex PCR amplified TCR CDR3 regions from genomic DNA. Extracted genomic DNA from each cell subset was distributed evenly across all wells of several immunoSEQ 96-well plates, and each plate was treated as a replicate. For sorted subsets, approximately 210 ng of genomic DNA, equivalent to some 30,000 T cell genomes, went into each replicate PCR. Purified libraries were quantified with a Qubit 3.0 fluorometer, sized on a Bioanalyzer 2100, and re-quantified with the KAPA Library Quantification kit. Each immunoSEQ 96-well plate was sequenced on its own single-read 150-cycle Illumina NextSeq 550 flow cell. The authors processed their data as follows. Because the immunoSEQ output included only junctional sequences and no quality scores, the filtering could not be the same as the filtering used for full-length reads. Sequences were annotated with PyIR, a Python wrapper for IgBLAST v1.9, using IMGT germline references to assign V/J genes and CDR3. Reads were filtered out if the reads had weak V/J assignments (E-value above 1e-6), no CDR3, stop codons, out-of-frame junctions, or ambiguous translated residues. V3J clonotypes were defined as sequences sharing an identical inferred V gene, J gene, and CDR3 amino acid sequence. The percentage overlap between two repertoires was calculated by dividing the number of shared unique clonotypes by the size of the smaller repertoire. Repertoire richness was assessed with RTK rarefaction, the Chao1 estimator, and Recon v2.1 estimates of unobserved clonotypes. OLGA was used to compute generation probabilities for all TCRbeta clonotypes that the gDNA method yielded from a handful of donors. Here the immuneACCESS table is served through TCRdb, limited to in-frame sequences with V and J called. Missing clones are a known gap in these copies; in checked studies unresolved V genes cover under half, and the rest lacks a known reason. That table furnishes V, J and clone size, whereas the DNA furnished D and trimming. Here the sample has roughly 2 million clones; about 95% occur a single time. The ten biggest clones cover approximately 1.2% of the sample.

CD8 naive samples were obtained by positive selection for CCR7 among CD45RO-negative cells, yielding a CD45RA+CCR7+ population from which TemRA cells were excluded. Donors were healthy HIV-negative adults with no recently reported acute infections or vaccinations. Every donor was a Caucasian adult residing in Nashville, Tennessee, USA. Blood was collected by leukapheresis, and PBMCs were isolated by Ficoll-Histopaque density gradient centrifugation and then cryopreserved in liquid nitrogen vapor phase. Analytical flow cytometry was used to check the purity and quantity of every magnetically sorted T cell population. Genomic DNA was isolated from every sorted fraction and measured by UV absorbance on a Nanodrop 2000c. The source of this sequence is a man aged 18-30 years in good health. Source material: naive CD8+ T cells sorted from blood. In the paper's terms, the cell subset or site label means: CD45RA+CCR7+.

CDR3 region: CASSSSSGQSYEQYF. The DNA sequence is as follows: TGTGCCAGCAGCTCTAGTAGCGGCCAGTCCTACGAGCAGTACTTC. The rearrangement joined TRBV9 to TRBJ2-7; the D gene is possibly TRBD2, with 6 bases matching. Measured from the cysteine to the phenylalanine, the CDR3 is 15 residues long. Only the CDR3 region is kept as DNA, spanning 45 bases read in frame from base 1. The CDR1 and CDR2 encoded by the germline V gene are SGDLS and YYNGEE. Trimming takes 4 bases from V and 1 base from J, and the germline ends sit 15 bases apart.